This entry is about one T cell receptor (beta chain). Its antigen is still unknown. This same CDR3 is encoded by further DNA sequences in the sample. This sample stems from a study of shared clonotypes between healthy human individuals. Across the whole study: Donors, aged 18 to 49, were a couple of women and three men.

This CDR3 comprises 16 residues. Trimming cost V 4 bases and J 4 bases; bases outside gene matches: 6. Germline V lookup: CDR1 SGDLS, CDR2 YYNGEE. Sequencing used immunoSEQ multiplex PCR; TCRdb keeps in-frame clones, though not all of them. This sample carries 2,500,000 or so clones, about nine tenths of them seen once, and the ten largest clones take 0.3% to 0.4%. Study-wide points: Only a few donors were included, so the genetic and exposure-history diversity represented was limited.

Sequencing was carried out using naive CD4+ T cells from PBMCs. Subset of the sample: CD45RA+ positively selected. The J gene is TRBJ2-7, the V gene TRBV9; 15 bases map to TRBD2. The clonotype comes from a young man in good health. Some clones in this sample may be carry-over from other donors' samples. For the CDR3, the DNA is TGTGCCAGCAGCCCCCTGGGACTAGCGGGGGGTTACGAGCAGTACTTC. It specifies CASSPLGLAGGYEQYF.